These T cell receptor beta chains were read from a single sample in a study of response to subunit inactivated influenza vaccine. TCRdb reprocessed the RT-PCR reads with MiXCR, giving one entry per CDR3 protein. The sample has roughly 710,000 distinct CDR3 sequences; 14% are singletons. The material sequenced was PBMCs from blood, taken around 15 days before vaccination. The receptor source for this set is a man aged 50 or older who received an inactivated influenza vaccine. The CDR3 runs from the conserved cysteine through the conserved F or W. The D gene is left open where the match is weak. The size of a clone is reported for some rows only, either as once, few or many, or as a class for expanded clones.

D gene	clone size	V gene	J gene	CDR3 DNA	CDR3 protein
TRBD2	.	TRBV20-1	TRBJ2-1	TGCAGTGCTAGAGTCGTCGAGGGAGGGTCCTACAATGAGCAGTTCTTC	CSARVVEGGSYNEQFF
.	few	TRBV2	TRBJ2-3	TGTGCCAGCAGTCGGGAGGGGGCATACACAGATACGCAGTATTTT	CASSREGAYTDTQYF
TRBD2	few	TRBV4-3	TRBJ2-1	TGCGCCAGCAGCCAAACACCCGGGGGGGAGCAGTTCTTC	CASSQTPGGEQFF
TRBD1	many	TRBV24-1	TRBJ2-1	TGTGCCACCAGTGCGACAGGGTCGGATGAGCAGTTCTTC	CATSATGSDEQFF
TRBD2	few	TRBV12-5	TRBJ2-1	TGTGCTAGTGGTGGGCCGGGACTAGCCTTTCATGAGCAGTTCTTC	CASGGPGLAFHEQFF
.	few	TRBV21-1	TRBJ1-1	TGTGCCAGCAGCAAACCAATTACAGGGGACACTGAAGCTTTCTTT	CASSKPITGDTEAFF
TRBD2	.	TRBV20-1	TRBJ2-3	TGCAGTGCTGTACTAGCGGGAGTCAGAGATACGCAGTATTTT	CSAVLAGVRDTQYF
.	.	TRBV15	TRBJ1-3	TGTGCCACCAGCAGGCACTTTTCAGTGACAGAGTCTGGAAACACCATATATTTT	CATSRHFSVTESGNTIYF
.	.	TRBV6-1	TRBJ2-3	TGTGCCAGCAGTGAACCTGGGGGCACAGATACGCAGTATTTT	CASSEPGGTDTQYF
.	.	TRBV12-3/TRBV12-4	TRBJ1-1	TGTGCCAGCAGTTTAAGTGGGGTTTTGAACACTGAAGCTTTCTTT	CASSLSGVLNTEAFF
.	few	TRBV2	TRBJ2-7	TGTGCCAGCAGTGACCAGGACGGAACGGAGCAGTACTTC	CASSDQDGTEQYF
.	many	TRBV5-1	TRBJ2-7	TGCGCCAGCAGCTCCCCTTCACAGGCCCACGAGCAGTACTTC	CASSSPSQAHEQYF
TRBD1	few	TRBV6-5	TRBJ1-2	TGTGCCAGCATTATCCTTCCGGGACAGGGCAATGGCTACACCTTC	CASIILPGQGNGYTF
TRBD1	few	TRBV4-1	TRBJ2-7	TGCGCCAGCAGCCGGTACACCGGGACAGGGGGCTACGAGCAGTACTTC	CASSRYTGTGGYEQYF
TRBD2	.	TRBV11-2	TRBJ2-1	TGTGCCAGCAGCTTAGTTAGCGGGAGATACTCCCGGCTCCGTAATGAGCAGTTCTTC	CASSLVSGRYSRLRNEQFF
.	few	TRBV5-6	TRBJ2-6	TGTGCCAGCAGCTTTTTGTCCAACTCTGGGGCCAACGTCCTGACTTTC	CASSFLSNSGANVLTF
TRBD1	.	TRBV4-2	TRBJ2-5	TGTGCCAGCAGCCAAGGGAACAGGGGACGAGAGACCCAGTACTTC	CASSQGNRGRETQYF
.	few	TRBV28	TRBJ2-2	TGTGCCAGCAGTTTTGATACGGGCACCGGGGAGCTGTTTTTT	CASSFDTGTGELFF